This T cell receptor beta chain was obtained from a study of T cell responses to AZD1222 COVID-19 vaccine. The CDR3 length is 14 residues. CDR1 and CDR2 from the germline V gene are MDHEN and SYDVKM. Trimming cost V 5 bases and J 4 bases, with 13 bases left between them. The assay was immunoSEQ multiplex PCR, and TCRdb's table has in-frame clones only and misses some. This sample yields about 110,000 clones, of which 94% are seen a single time; around 3% belongs to the top ten. Overall study findings and caveats: After two AZD1222 doses, spike-specific TCR breadth and depth rose versus day 0. Repertoires were sampled only after the peak T cell response. White British donors predominated, females outnumbered males, and clonal diversity was possibly underestimated. Vaccine-associated CD4 TCRs ranged over spike, dominating at 160-218 and 743-854.

To note about this clone: What it binds is not known.

The rearrangement uses TRBV28 and TRBJ2-3; possibly TRBD1 for D (6 bases). The origin of this receptor is an adult who received the AZD1222 COVID-19 vaccine. This material consisted of peripheral blood, taken 28 days after the second AZD1222 dose. The CDR3 here is CASSLVQGSDTQYF. The DNA for the CDR3 is TGTGCCAGCAGTCTCGTACAGGGTTCAGATACGCAGTATTTT.